The source of this TCR beta chain is a study of blood T cells in healthy people across ages. Study-wide results and caveats: Diversity estimates drawn from one million T cells were deemed underestimates. A roughly linear age-dependent decrease characterized TCR beta diversity per million T cells.

Germline V gives CDR1 MDHEN, CDR2 SYDVKM. The V and J ends lost 4 bases and 9 bases, in that order; junction bases with no gene match: 5. The CDR3 runs 14 residues. Approximately 10 milliliters was the volume of peripheral blood drawn from each donor. Of note for this clonotype: Its antigen is unidentified.

For the second PCR, which ran for about 7 to 11 cycles, a sample-barcoded 5' primer and a J-beta primer mix were used. TCRdb processed the 5' RACE reads anew with MiXCR; each CDR3 protein has one entry. In the table there are roughly 1,500,000 distinct CDR3 sequences, roughly 40% of which are singletons. Sample: blood. J is TRBJ1-6 and V is TRBV28, with TRBD1 matching 8 bases. This receptor was obtained from a young woman in good health. The CDR3 nucleotides read TGTGCCAGCAGTTACAGGGGGGATAGTTCACCCCTCCACTTT. Amino acid sequence: CASSYRGDSSPLHF.